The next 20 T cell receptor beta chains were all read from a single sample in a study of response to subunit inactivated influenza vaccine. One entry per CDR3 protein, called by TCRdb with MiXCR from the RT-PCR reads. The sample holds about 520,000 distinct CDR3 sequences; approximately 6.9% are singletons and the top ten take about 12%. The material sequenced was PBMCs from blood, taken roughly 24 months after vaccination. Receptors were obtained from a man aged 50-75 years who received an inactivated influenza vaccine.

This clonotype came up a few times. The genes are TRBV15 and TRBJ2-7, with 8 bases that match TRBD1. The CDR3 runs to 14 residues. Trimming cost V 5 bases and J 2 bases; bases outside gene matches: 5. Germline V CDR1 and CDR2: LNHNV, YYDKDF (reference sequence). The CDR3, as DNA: TGTGCCACCAGCCTCAGGACAGGGACCTACGAGCAGTACTTC. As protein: CATSLRTGTYEQYF. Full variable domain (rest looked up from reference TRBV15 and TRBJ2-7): DAMVIQNPRYQVTQFGKPVTLSCSQTLNHNVMYWYQQKSSQAPKLLFHYYDKDFNNEADTPDNFQSRRPNTSFCFLDIRSPGLGDTAMYLCATSLRTGTYEQYFGPGTRLTVT.

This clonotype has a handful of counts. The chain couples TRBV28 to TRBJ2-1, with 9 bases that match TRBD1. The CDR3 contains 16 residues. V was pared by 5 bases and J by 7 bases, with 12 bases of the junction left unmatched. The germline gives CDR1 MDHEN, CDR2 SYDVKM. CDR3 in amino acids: CASSAAGQGSSNEQFF. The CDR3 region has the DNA TGTGCCAGCAGTGCAGCGGGACAGGGTTCTTCGAATGAGCAGTTCTTC.

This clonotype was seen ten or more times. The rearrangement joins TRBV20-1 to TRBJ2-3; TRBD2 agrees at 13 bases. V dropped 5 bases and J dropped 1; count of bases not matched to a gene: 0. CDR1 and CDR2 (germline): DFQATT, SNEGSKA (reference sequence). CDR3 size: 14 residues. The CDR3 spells CSAGLAGGTDTQYF. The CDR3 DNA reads TGCAGTGCTGGACTAGCGGGGGGCACAGATACGCAGTATTTT.

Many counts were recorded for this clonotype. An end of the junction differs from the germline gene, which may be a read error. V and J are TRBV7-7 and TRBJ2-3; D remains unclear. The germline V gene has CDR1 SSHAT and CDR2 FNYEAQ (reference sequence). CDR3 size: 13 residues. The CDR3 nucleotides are TGTGCTAGCAGCTTCGGCCCCGGGGATACGCAGTATTTT. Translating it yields CASSFGPGDTQYF.

The chain's CDR3 is CASSLSSGRLETQYF. CDR3 nucleotide sequence: TGTGCCAGCAGCTTATCTAGCGGGAGACTAGAGACCCAGTACTTC. This chain joins TRBV5-4 and TRBJ2-5; the match to TRBD2 covers 10 bases. V was pared by 2 bases and J by 4 bases, with 5 bases of the junction left unmatched. The CDR3 sequence is 15 residues long. The germline gives CDR1 SGHNT, CDR2 YYREEE (reference sequence).

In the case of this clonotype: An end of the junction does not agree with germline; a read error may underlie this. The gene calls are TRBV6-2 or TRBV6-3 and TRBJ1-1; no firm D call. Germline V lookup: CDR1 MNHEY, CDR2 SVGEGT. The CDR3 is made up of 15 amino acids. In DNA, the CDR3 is TGTGGCAGCAGTTACTCTCCGGGGAGAGACACTGAAGCTTTCTTT. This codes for CGSSYSPGRDTEAFF.

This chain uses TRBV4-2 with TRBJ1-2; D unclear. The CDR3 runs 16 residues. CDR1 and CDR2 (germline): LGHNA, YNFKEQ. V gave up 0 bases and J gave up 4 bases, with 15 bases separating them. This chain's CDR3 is CASSQDPADPTYGYTF. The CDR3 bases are TGTGCCAGCAGCCAAGATCCGGCAGACCCGACCTATGGCTACACCTTC.

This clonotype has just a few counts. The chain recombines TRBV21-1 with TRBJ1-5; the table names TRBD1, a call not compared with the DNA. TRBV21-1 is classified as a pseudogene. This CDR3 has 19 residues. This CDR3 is CASSNRSGGMGYSNQPQHF. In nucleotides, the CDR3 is TGTGCCAGCAGCAATCGTTCGGGGGGAATGGGATATAGCAATCAGCCCCAGCATTTT.

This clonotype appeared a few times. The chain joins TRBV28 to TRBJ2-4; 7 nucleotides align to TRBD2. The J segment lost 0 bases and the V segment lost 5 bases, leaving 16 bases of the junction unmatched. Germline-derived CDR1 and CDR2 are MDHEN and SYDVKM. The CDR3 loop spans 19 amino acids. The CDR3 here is CASSPTDWARGKAKNIQYF. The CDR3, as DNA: TGTGCCAGCAGTCCAACCGATTGGGCGCGGGGGAAAGCCAAAAACATTCAGTACTTC.

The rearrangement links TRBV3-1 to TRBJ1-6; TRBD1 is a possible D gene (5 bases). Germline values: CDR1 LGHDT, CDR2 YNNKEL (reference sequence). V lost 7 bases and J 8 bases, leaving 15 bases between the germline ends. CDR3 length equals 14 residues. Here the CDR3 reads CASNSGGRHSPLHF. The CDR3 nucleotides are TGTGCCAGCAACTCGGGGGGACGGCATTCACCCCTCCACTTT.

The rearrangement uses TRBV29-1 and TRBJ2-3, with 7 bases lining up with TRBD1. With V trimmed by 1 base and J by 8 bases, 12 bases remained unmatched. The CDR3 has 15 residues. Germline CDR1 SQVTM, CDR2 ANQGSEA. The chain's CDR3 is CSVEVWTGPRGTQYF. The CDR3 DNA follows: TGCAGCGTTGAAGTTTGGACAGGCCCAAGGGGTACGCAGTATTTT.

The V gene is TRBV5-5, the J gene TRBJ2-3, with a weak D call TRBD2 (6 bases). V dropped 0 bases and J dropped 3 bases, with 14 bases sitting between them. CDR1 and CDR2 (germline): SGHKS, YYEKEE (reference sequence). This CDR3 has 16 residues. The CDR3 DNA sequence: TGTGCCAGCAGCTTGGCCGCGGGAACGGGGACAGATACGCAGTATTTT. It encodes CASSLAAGTGTDTQYF.

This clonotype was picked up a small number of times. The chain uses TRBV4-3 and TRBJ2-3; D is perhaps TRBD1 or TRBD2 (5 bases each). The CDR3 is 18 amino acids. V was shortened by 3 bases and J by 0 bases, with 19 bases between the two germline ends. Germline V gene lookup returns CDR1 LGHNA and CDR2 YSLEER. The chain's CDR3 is CASSQGPRRHGSTDTQYF. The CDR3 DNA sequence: TGCGCCAGCAGCCAGGGACCGCGGAGGCACGGCAGCACAGATACGCAGTATTTT.

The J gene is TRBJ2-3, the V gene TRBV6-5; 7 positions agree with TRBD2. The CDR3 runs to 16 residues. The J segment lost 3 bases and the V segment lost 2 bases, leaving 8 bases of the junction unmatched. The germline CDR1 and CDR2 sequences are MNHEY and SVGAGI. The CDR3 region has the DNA TGTGCCAGCAGTTACCGCCGCGGGAGAGATACAGATACGCAGTATTTT. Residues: CASSYRRGRDTDTQYF.

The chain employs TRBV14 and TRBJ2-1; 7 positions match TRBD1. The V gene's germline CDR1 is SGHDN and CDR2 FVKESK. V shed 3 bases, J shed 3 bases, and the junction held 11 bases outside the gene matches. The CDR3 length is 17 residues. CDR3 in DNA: TGTGCCAGCAGCCACCACCCAAGGGACAGTATCTACAATGAGCAGTTCTTC. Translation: CASSHHPRDSIYNEQFF.

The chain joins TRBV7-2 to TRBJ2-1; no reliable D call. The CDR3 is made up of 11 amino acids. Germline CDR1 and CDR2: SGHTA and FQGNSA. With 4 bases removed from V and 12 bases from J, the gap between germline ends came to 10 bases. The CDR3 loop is CASSYWELQFF. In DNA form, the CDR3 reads TGTGCCAGCAGCTACTGGGAATTGCAGTTCTTC.

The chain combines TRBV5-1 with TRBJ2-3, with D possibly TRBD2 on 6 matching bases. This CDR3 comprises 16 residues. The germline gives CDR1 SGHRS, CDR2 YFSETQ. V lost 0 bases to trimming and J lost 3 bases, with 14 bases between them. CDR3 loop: CASSLGPAGSTDTQYF. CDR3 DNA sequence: TGCGCCAGCAGCTTGGGGCCAGCCGGGAGTACAGATACGCAGTATTTT.

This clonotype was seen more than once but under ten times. The DNA for the CDR3 is TGTGCCAGCAGACTCACACAGGGGGTTTCACCCCTCCACTTT. It yields the protein CASRLTQGVSPLHF. The rearrangement uses TRBV6-1 and TRBJ1-6; 8 bases are a match to TRBD1. The CDR3 runs to 14 residues. Losses at the gene ends were 6 bases for V and 9 bases for J; bases not matched to a gene: 7. CDR1 MNHNS and CDR2 SASEGT come from the germline V gene.

The CDR3 is CASGRTSRNTGELFF. For the CDR3, the DNA is TGTGCCAGCGGACGGACTAGCCGTAACACCGGGGAGCTGTTTTTT. The chain has TRBV28 and TRBJ2-2; 8 positions agree with TRBD2. This CDR3 comprises 15 residues. CDR1 MDHEN and CDR2 SYDVKM come from the germline V gene. After removal of 8 bases from V and 2 bases from J, the junction contained 7 bases not matched to a gene.

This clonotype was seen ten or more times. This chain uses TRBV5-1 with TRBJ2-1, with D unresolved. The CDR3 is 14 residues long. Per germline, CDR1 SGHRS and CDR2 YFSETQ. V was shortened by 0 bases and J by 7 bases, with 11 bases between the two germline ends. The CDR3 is CASSLAVAENEQFF. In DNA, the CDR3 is TGCGCCAGCAGCTTGGCCGTTGCTGAGAATGAGCAGTTCTTC.